Described below is a single T cell receptor beta chain sequence and its context. These data are taken from a study of control samples from healthy donors and cancer patients. Profiled with immunoSEQ multiplex PCR; TCRdb holds only in-frame clones, not every one. The data contain around 82,000 clones, 89% of them singletons. Germline V gene lookup returns CDR1 SGHAT and CDR2 FQNNGV. This CDR3 region has 13 residues. V gave up 5 bases and J gave up 3 bases, with 10 bases separating them. The chain combines TRBV11-2 with TRBJ2-5, with D tentatively TRBD1 or TRBD2 (5 bases each). Sequencing was carried out using blood. This receptor was identified in a man in his forties or fifties in good health. CDR3 nucleotide sequence: TGTGCCAGCAGCCGGGGCCGTAAAGAGACCCAGTACTTC. Translating gives CASSRGRKETQYF.